This entry features one T cell receptor beta chain sequence. Its antigen is currently unknown. The source of the sample is a study of cytomegalovirus exposure and HLA in healthy donors. Study-level results: Confirmation was obtained in vitro that three CMV-associated chains are specific for CMV antigens. Common viral pathogens seemed to be connected with several of the most significant clusters, according to a later analysis. A prior analysis recorded that most TCR beta V segments were productive about 87% or about 30% of the time.

Germline CDR1 is MNHEY and CDR2 is SVGAGI. The germline V and J ends were trimmed by 2 bases and 10 bases, with 6 bases remaining between them. The CDR3 is 11 residues long. Primers: 60 Vbeta forward and 13 Jbeta reverse. Some clones are missing from TCRdb's copy, which holds only in-frame ones; the method was immunoSEQ multiplex PCR. The sample has over 150,000 clones; over 70% are singletons. The gene calls are TRBV6-5 and TRBJ2-1; no clear D. Sequenced input: PBMCs. This receptor was identified in a male donor in good health and CMV-seronegative. Written as DNA, the CDR3 is TGTGCCAGCAGTTACGGAGAGGAGCAGTTCTTC. Encoded protein: CASSYGEEQFF.